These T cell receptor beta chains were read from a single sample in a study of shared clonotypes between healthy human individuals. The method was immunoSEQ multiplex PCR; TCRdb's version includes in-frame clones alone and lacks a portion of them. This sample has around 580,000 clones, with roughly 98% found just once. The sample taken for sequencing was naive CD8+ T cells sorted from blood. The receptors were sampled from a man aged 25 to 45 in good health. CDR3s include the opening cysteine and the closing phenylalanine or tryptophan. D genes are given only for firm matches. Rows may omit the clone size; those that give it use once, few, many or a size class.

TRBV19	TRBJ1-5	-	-	CASSEDGNQPQHF	TGTGCCAGTAGTGAGGACGGGAATCAGCCCCAGCATTTT
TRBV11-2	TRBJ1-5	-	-	CASSLAQIGQPQHF	TGTGCCAGCAGCTTAGCACAGATTGGGCAGCCCCAGCATTTT
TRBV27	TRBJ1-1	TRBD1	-	CASSSNTRGRTEAFF	TGTGCCAGCAGTTCCAATACCAGGGGGCGGACTGAAGCTTTCTTT
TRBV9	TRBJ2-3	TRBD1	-	CASSGGQGGSDTQYF	TGTGCCAGCAGCGGCGGACAGGGAGGCTCAGATACGCAGTATTTT
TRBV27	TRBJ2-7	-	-	CASSLWGREQYF	TGTGCCAGCAGCCTATGGGGGAGAGAGCAGTACTTC
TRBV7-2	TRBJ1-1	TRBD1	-	CASSPDRIMNTEAFF	TGTGCCAGCAGCCCGGACAGGATCATGAACACTGAAGCTTTCTTT
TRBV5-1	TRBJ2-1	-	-	CASSLGFEQYNEQFF	TGCGCCAGCAGCTTGGGGTTTGAACAGTACAATGAGCAGTTCTTC
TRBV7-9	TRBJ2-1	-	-	CASSLAGHPINEQFF	TGTGCCAGCAGCTTAGCGGGACACCCAATTAATGAGCAGTTCTTC
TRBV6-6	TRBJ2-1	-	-	CASSDLGPNEQFF	TGTGCCAGCAGTGACCTGGGGCCCAATGAGCAGTTCTTC
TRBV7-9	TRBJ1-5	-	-	CASSLFGSNQPQHF	TGTGCCAGCAGCTTATTTGGCTCAAATCAGCCCCAGCATTTT
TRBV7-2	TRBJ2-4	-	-	CASSLEEYF	TGTGCCAGCAGTCTTGAGGAATACTTC
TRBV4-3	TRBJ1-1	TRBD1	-	CASSQDSGGTEAFF	TGCGCCAGCAGCCAAGATTCAGGGGGCACTGAAGCTTTCTTT
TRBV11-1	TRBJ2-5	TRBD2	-	CASSTWTSGSQETQYF	TGTGCCAGCAGCACTTGGACTAGCGGATCCCAAGAGACCCAGTACTTC
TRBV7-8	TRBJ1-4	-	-	CASSLRGVEKLFF	TGTGCCAGCAGCCTCCGGGGGGTGGAAAAACTGTTTTTT
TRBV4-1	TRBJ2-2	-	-	CASSQKGGLLTNTGELFF	TGCGCCAGCAGCCAAAAGGGGGGACTACTTACGAACACCGGGGAGCTGTTTTTT
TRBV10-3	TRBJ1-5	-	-	CAISESGQSNQPQHF	TGTGCCATCAGTGAGTCTGGACAGAGCAATCAGCCCCAGCATTTT
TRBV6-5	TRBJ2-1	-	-	CASSYRWDNEQFF	TGTGCCAGCAGTTACCGGTGGGACAATGAGCAGTTCTTC
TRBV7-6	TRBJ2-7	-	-	CASSLARGSEQYF	TGTGCCAGCAGCTTAGCGCGAGGAAGCGAGCAGTACTTC
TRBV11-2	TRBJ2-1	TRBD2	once	CASSPFPSGRSNEQFF	TGTGCCAGCAGCCCGTTCCCTAGCGGGAGATCCAATGAGCAGTTCTTC
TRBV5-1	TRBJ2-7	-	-	CASSSRASSYEQYF	TGCGCCAGCAGCAGTCGAGCGAGCTCCTACGAGCAGTACTTC
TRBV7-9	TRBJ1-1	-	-	CASSLQGWNTEAFF	TGTGCCAGCAGCTTACAGGGTTGGAACACTGAAGCTTTCTTT
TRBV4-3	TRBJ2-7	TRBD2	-	CASSQGLAETYEQYF	TGCGCCAGCAGCCAAGGACTAGCGGAAACCTACGAGCAGTACTTC
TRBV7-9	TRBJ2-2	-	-	CASSTRDSPNTGELFF	TGTGCCAGCAGCACGCGGGACTCCCCGAACACCGGGGAGCTGTTTTTT
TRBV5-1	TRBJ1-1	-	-	CASSLKWGTEAFF	TGCGCCAGCAGCTTGAAGTGGGGGACTGAAGCTTTCTTT
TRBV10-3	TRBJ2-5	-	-	CAISDSHGQSETQYF	TGTGCCATCAGTGACTCACATGGACAGTCGGAGACCCAGTACTTC
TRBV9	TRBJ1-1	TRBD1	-	CASSSPQGGDNSPEAFF	TGTGCCAGCAGCTCGCCCCAGGGGGGAGACAACAGTCCTGAAGCTTTCTTT
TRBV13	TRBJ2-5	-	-	CASSPDLQETQYF	TGTGCCAGCAGCCCAGACTTGCAAGAGACCCAGTACTTC
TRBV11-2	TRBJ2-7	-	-	CASSLRLLREQYF	TGTGCCAGCAGCTTGAGACTCCTGCGGGAGCAGTACTTC
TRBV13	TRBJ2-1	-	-	CASSHVNNEQFF	TGTGCCAGCAGCCACGTAAACAATGAGCAGTTCTTC
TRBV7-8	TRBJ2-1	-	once	CASSIGLHGEQFF	TGTGCCAGCAGCATAGGACTACATGGTGAGCAGTTCTTC
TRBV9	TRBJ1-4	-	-	CASSAATNEKLFF	TGTGCCAGCAGCGCTGCAACTAATGAAAAACTGTTTTTT
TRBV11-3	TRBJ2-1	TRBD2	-	CASSSRASGSSYNEQFF	TGTGCCAGCAGCTCGAGGGCTAGCGGGAGCTCCTACAATGAGCAGTTCTTC
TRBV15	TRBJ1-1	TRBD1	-	CATSITGGLAEAFF	TGTGCCACCAGCATAACAGGGGGCTTGGCTGAAGCTTTCTTT
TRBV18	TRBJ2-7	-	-	CASSPDRPEQYF	TGTGCCAGCTCCCCCGACAGACCCGAGCAGTACTTC
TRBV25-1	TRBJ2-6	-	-	CASSDDTFSGANVLTF	TGTGCCAGCAGTGATGATACCTTCTCTGGGGCCAACGTCCTGACTTTC
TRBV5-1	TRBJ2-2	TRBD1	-	CASNDGTGKDAGELFF	TGCGCCAGCAATGACGGGACAGGGAAGGATGCCGGGGAGCTGTTTTTT
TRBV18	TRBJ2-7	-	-	CASSPRSRSSYEQYF	TGTGCCAGCTCACCAAGGTCCAGGAGCTCCTACGAGCAGTACTTC
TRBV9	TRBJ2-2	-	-	CASSVEGSTFVAGELFF	TGTGCCAGCAGCGTAGAGGGTAGCACTTTCGTCGCCGGGGAGCTGTTTTTT
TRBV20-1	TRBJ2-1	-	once	CSATKDNEQFF	TGCAGTGCCACCAAGGACAATGAGCAGTTCTTC
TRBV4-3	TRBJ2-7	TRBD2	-	CASSPGTRGDEQYF	TGCGCCAGCAGCCCGGGGACTAGGGGCGACGAGCAGTACTTC
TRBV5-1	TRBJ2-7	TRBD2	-	CASSNPSGGIPYEQYF	TGCGCCAGCAGCAACCCGTCGGGAGGTATACCCTACGAGCAGTACTTC
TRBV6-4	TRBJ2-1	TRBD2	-	CASSPGLALTSYNEQFF	TGTGCCAGCAGTCCTGGACTAGCGCTGACATCCTACAATGAGCAGTTCTTC
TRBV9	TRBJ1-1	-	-	CASSVNTGEPTNTEAFF	TGTGCCAGCAGCGTAAACACCGGGGAACCTACGAACACTGAAGCTTTCTTT
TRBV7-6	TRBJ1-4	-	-	CASSEMVGGPTNEKLFF	TGTGCCAGCAGCGAGATGGTTGGGGGTCCAACTAATGAAAAACTGTTTTTT
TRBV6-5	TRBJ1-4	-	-	CASRGGEKLFF	TGTGCCAGCAGGGGGGGGGAAAAACTGTTTTTT
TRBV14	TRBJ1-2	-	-	CASSQDPLGLHYGYTF	TGTGCCAGCAGCCAAGATCCACTCGGATTACACTATGGCTACACCTTC
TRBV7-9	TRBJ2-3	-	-	CASSPPVTEADTQYF	TGTGCCAGCAGCCCACCGGTGACAGAGGCAGATACGCAGTATTTT
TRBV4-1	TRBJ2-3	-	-	CASSQVGRGRDTQYF	TGCGCCAGCAGCCAGGTGGGGAGAGGGCGAGATACGCAGTATTTT
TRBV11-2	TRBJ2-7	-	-	CASSLALALYEQYF	TGTGCCAGCAGCTTAGCTTTAGCCCTCTACGAGCAGTACTTC
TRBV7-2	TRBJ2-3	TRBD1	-	CASSRYRGTSTDTQYF	TGTGCCAGCAGTCGTTACAGGGGGACTAGCACAGATACGCAGTATTTT
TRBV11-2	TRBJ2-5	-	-	CASSSLANQETQYF	TGTGCCAGCAGCTCGCTAGCGAACCAAGAGACCCAGTACTTC
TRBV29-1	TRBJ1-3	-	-	CSVFWASGNTIYF	TGCAGCGTTTTTTGGGCGAGTGGAAACACCATATATTTT
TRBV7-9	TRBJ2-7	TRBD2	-	CASSESGRDEQYF	TGTGCCAGCAGCGAGAGCGGGAGAGACGAGCAGTACTTC